What follows is one T cell receptor beta chain and its context. This sample is drawn from a study of T cells after yellow fever vaccination. Trimming took 1 base from V and 8 from J, leaving 11 bases between them. The V gene's germline CDR1 is SGHVS and CDR2 FNYEAQ. The CDR3 runs 13 residues. Generation of TCR cDNA used 5'RACE template switching (which added a universal primer site and UMIs). Via MiXCR, TCRdb re-called the 5' RACE reads, giving one row per CDR3 protein. The repertoire holds 350,000 to 450,000 distinct CDR3 sequences, with roughly a sixth as singletons. The source is a man aged 18 to 29 who received the YFV17D yellow fever vaccine. The chain is built from TRBV7-6 and TRBJ1-1; possibly TRBD1 for D (5 bases). This sample comprised PBMCs, obtained before the yellow fever booster vaccination. The CDR3 sequence: CASSLVVTAEAFF. CDR3 nucleotides: TGTGCCAGCAGCTTAGTGGTGACAGCAGAAGCTTTCTTT.